A selection of T cell receptor beta chains follows, all from one sample in a study of cytomegalovirus exposure and HLA in healthy donors. Only in-frame clones appear in the TCRdb table, and some are missing; sequencing was by immunoSEQ multiplex PCR. The sample totals about 48,000 clones. The sequencing sample was made of PBMCs. The receptors derive from a woman in her thirties or forties in good health and CMV-seronegative. Both conserved end residues are part of each CDR3. The D gene is left open where the match is weak.

CDR3aa,CDR3nt,len,j_gene,v_gene,d_gene
CASSLSGRTSGRAYTGELFF,TGCGCCAGCAGCTTGTCCGGGAGGACTAGCGGGAGGGCCTACACCGGGGAGCTGTTTTTT,20,TRBJ2-2,TRBV5-1,TRBD2
CASSLQGQGSAYEQYF,TGTGCCAGCAGCTTACAAGGACAGGGTTCTGCCTACGAGCAGTACTTC,16,TRBJ2-7,TRBV7-8,TRBD1
CASSYSLSGGALAFF,TGTGCCAGCAGTTACTCGCTATCGGGGGGCGCGTTAGCTTTCTTT,15,TRBJ1-1,TRBV6-5,NA
CASSLRPSAGGLPEQFF,TGTGCCAGCAGCTTACGGCCATCGGCGGGGGGGTTACCTGAGCAGTTCTTC,17,TRBJ2-1,TRBV13,TRBD2
CASSWTSGDSYEQYF,TGCGCCAGCAGCTGGACTAGCGGGGACTCCTACGAGCAGTACTTC,15,TRBJ2-7,TRBV5-1,TRBD2
CASSLDGYTEAFF,TGTGCCAGCAGCTTAGACGGTTACACTGAAGCTTTCTTT,13,TRBJ1-1,TRBV7-9,NA
CAWSDVGHGRAQHF,TGTGCCTGGAGTGATGTGGGGCATGGACGAGCCCAGCATTTT,14,TRBJ1-5,TRBV30,NA
CASSYSGEDTQYF,TGTGCCAGCAGCTATAGCGGGGAGGATACGCAGTATTTT,13,TRBJ2-3,TRBV11-2,TRBD2
CASSPGLAGRKEQFF,TGTGCCAGCAGCCCCGGGCTAGCGGGGAGGAAGGAGCAGTTCTTC,15,TRBJ2-1,TRBV5-5,TRBD2
CASSRDRHYEQYF,TGTGCCAGCAGCCGGGACAGACATTACGAGCAGTACTTC,13,TRBJ2-7,TRBV6-5,TRBD1
CASSPGWNQPQHF,TGTGCCAGCAGCCCAGGGTGGAATCAGCCCCAGCATTTT,13,TRBJ1-5,TRBV6-6,NA
CASSVGASYNEQFF,TGTGCCAGCAGCGTAGGGGCGTCGTACAATGAGCAGTTCTTC,14,TRBJ2-1,TRBV9,NA
CASRTGVGYGYTF,TGTGCCAGCAGGACAGGGGTCGGCTATGGCTACACCTTC,13,TRBJ1-2,TRBV2,TRBD1
CASRPGTGGLYGYTF,TGTGCCAGCAGGCCCGGGACAGGGGGGCTTTATGGCTACACCTTC,15,TRBJ1-2,TRBV6-1,TRBD1
CARWDRAAGELFF,TGTGCCAGGTGGGACAGGGCCGCCGGGGAGCTGTTTTTT,13,TRBJ2-2,TRBV6-5,TRBD1
CASTRTSSTDTQYF,TGTGCCAGCACCAGGACTAGCTCCACAGATACGCAGTATTTT,14,TRBJ2-3,TRBV6-6,TRBD2
CAWSVLLAGAGELFF,TGTGCCTGGAGTGTACTACTAGCGGGAGCCGGGGAGCTGTTTTTT,15,TRBJ2-2,TRBV30,TRBD2
CASSLMGQGQETQYF,TGCGCCAGCAGCTTGATGGGACAGGGCCAAGAGACCCAGTACTTC,15,TRBJ2-5,TRBV5-1,TRBD1
CASSRLKTGDNQPQHF,TGTGCCAGCAGCCGATTAAAGACAGGAGACAATCAGCCCCAGCATTTT,16,TRBJ1-5,TRBV5-6,NA
CAWSSEYQETQYF,TGTGCCTGGAGTTCCGAGTACCAAGAGACCCAGTACTTC,13,TRBJ2-5,TRBV30,NA
CASRGLSNEQFF,TGCGCCAGCCGCGGACTAAGCAATGAGCAGTTCTTC,12,TRBJ2-1,TRBV4-1,NA
CASSEALTGTHRGYTF,TGTGCCAGCAGTGAAGCGCTGACAGGCACCCACCGTGGCTACACCTTC,16,TRBJ1-2,TRBV6-1,NA
CASSSGGRHTGELFF,TGTGCCAGCAGTTCGGGCGGGAGACACACCGGGGAGCTGTTTTTT,15,TRBJ2-2,TRBV28,TRBD2
CASSLSGSYGYTF,TGTGCCAGTTCGTTGAGTGGTTCCTATGGCTACACCTTC,13,TRBJ1-2,TRBV28,NA
CASSLAGTAYTEAFF,TGTGCCAGCAGCTTAGCTGGGACAGCTTACACTGAAGCTTTCTTT,15,TRBJ1-1,TRBV7-8,TRBD1
CASSLGAGANTGELFF,TGTGCCAGCAGCTTGGGGGCGGGAGCGAACACCGGGGAGCTGTTTTTT,16,TRBJ2-2,TRBV5-8,TRBD2
CASSSRGDEQYF,TGCGCCAGCAGCTCCCGGGGGGACGAGCAGTACTTC,12,TRBJ2-7,TRBV5-1,TRBD2